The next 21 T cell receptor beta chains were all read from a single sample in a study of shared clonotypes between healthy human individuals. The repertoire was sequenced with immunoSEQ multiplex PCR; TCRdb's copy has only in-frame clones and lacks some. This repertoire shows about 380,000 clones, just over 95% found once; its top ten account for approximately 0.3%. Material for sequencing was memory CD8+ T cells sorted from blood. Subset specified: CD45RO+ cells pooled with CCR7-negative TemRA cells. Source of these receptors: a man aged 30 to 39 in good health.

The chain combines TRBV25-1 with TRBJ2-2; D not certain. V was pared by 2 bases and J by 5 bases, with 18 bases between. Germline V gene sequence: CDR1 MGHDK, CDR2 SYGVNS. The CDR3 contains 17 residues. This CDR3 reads CASSEGRWNFLTGELFF. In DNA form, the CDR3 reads TGTGCCAGCAGTGAAGGTAGGTGGAACTTCCTGACCGGGGAGCTGTTTTTT.

As DNA, the CDR3 is TGCGCCAGCGCGCTCGGGGCCGCCCAAGAGACCCAGTACTTC. As protein: CASALGAAQETQYF. The chain has TRBV5-1 and TRBJ2-5; the D call may be TRBD1 or TRBD2 (5 bases each). V lost 7 bases and J lost 1, with 14 bases in between. Germline V gene data show CDR1 as SGHRS and CDR2 as YFSETQ. The CDR3 length is 14 residues.

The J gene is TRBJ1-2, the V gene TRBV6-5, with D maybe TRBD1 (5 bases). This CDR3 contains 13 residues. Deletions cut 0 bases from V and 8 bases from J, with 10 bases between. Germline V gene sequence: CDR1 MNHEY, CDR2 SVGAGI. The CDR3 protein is CASSYSGHGGYTF. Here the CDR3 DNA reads TGTGCCAGCAGTTACTCGGGGCATGGGGGCTACACCTTC.

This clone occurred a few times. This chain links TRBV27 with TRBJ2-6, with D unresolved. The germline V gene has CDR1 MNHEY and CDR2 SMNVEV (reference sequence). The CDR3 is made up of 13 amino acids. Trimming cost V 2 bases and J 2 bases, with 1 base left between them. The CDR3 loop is CASSLAGANVLTF. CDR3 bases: TGTGCCAGCAGTTTAGCTGGGGCCAACGTCCTGACTTTC.

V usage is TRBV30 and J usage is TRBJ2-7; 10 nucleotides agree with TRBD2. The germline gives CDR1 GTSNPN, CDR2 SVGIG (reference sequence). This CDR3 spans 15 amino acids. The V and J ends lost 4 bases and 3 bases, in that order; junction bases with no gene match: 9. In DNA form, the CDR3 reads TGTGCCTGGACCGCAGGGGCTAGCGGGAGCTACGAGCAGTACTTC. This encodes CAWTAGASGSYEQYF.

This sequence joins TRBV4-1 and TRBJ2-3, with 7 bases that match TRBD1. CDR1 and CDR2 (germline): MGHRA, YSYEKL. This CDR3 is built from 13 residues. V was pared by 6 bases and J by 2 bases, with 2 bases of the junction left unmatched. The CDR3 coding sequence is TGCGCCAGCAGAACAGGGGACACAGATACGCAGTATTTT. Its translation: CASRTGDTDTQYF.

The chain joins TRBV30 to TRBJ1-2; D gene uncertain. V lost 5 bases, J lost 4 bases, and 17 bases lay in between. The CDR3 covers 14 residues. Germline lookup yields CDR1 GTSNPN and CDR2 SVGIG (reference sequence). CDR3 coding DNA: TGTGCCTGGGCCATCTCAAATCCGGGCTATGGCTACACCTTC. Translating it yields CAWAISNPGYGYTF.

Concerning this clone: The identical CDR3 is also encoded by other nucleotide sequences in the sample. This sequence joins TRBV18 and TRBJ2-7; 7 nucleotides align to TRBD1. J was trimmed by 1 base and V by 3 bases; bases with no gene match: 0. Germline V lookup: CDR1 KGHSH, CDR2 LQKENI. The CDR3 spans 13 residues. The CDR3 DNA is TGTGCCAGCTCACCGACAGGGTCCTACGAGCAGTACTTC. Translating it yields CASSPTGSYEQYF.

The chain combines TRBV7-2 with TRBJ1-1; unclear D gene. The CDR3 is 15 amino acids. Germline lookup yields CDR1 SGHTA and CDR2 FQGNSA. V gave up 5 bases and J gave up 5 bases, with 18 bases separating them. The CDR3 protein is CASSPTKGSGTEAFF. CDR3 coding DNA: TGTGCCAGCAGCCCCACTAAAGGGTCGGGGACTGAAGCTTTCTTT.

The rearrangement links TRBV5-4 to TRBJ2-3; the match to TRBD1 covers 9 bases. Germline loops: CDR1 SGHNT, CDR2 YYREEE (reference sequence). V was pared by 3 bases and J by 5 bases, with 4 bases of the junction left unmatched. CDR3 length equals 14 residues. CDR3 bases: TGTGCCAGCAGCTGGACAGGGGCCTTAGATACGCAGTATTTT. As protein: CASSWTGALDTQYF.

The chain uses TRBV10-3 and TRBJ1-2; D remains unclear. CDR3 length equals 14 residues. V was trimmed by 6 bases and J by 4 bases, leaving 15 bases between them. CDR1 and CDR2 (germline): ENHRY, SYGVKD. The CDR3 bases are TGTGCCATCAGCGAGGTGGCAAACCTCTATGGCTACACCTTC. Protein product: CAISEVANLYGYTF.

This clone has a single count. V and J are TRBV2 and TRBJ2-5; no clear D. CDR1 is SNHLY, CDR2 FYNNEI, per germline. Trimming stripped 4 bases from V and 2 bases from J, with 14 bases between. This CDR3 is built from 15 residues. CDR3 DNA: TGTGCCAGCAGTGGAACACTTACAACGCAAGAGACCCAGTACTTC. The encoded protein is CASSGTLTTQETQYF.

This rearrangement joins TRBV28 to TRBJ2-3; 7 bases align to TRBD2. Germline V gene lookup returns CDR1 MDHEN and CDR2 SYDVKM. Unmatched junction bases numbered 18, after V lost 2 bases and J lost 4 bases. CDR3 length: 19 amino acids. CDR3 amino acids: CASSLAGVLSRSRPDTQYF. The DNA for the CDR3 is TGTGCCAGCAGTTTAGCGGGAGTTCTTTCACGTAGTAGGCCAGATACGCAGTATTTT.

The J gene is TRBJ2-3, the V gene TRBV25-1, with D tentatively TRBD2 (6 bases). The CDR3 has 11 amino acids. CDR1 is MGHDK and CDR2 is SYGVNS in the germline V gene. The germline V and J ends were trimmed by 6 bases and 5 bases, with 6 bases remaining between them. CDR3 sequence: CASSGGDTQYF. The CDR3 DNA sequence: TGTGCCAGCAGCGGGGGAGATACGCAGTATTTT.

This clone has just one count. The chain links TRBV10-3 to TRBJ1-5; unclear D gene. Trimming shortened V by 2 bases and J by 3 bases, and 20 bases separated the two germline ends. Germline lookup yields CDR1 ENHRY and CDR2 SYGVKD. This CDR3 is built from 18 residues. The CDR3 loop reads CAISEAPSGVPINQPQHF. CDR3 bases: TGTGCCATCAGTGAGGCTCCCTCGGGCGTACCTATCAATCAGCCCCAGCATTTT.

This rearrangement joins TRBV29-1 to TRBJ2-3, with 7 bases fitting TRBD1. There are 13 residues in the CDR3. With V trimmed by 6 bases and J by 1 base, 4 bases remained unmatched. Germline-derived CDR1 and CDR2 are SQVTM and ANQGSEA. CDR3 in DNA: TGCAGCGTAAGGGACAGAGGCACAGATACGCAGTATTTT. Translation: CSVRDRGTDTQYF.

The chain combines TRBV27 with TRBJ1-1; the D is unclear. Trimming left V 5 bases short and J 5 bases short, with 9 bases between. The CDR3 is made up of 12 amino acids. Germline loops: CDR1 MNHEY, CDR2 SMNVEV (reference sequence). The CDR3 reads CASSSLSTEAFF. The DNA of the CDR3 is TGTGCCAGCAGTAGTTTATCTACTGAAGCTTTCTTT.

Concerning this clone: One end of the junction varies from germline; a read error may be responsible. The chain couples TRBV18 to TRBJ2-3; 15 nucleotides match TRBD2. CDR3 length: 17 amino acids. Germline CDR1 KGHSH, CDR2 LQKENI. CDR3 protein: CASSAPGTSGRPDTQYF. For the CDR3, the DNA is TGTGCCAGCTCAGCACCGGGGACTAGCGGGAGGCCAGATACGCAGTATTTT.

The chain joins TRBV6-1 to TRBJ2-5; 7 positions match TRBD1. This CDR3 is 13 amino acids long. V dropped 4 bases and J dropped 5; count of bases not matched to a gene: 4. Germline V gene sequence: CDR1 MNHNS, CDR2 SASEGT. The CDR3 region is CASSVDRWETQYF. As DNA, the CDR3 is TGTGCCAGCAGTGTGGACAGGTGGGAGACCCAGTACTTC.

The CDR3 here is CASSLDPTGNGNTIYF. The CDR3 DNA reads as TGCGCCAGCAGCTTGGACCCGACAGGGAATGGAAACACCATATATTTT. This chain links TRBV5-1 with TRBJ1-3; 7 bases map to TRBD1. The trim removed 0 bases at V and 3 bases at J, leaving 6 bases unmatched. CDR1 and CDR2 (germline): SGHRS, YFSETQ. This CDR3 is built from 16 residues.

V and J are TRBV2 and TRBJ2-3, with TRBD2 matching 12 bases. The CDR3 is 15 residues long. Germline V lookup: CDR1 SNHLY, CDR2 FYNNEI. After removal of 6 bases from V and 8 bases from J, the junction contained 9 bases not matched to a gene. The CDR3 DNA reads TGTGCCAGCAGCGAGACTAGCGGGAGAGAAGGTACGCAGTATTTT. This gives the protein CASSETSGREGTQYF. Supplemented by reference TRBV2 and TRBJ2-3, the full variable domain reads EPEVTQTPSHQVTQMGQEVILRCVPISNHLYFYWYRQILGQKVEFLVSFYNNEISEKSEIFDDQFSVERPDGSNFTLKIRSTKLEDSAMYFCASSETSGREGTQYFGPGTRLTVL.